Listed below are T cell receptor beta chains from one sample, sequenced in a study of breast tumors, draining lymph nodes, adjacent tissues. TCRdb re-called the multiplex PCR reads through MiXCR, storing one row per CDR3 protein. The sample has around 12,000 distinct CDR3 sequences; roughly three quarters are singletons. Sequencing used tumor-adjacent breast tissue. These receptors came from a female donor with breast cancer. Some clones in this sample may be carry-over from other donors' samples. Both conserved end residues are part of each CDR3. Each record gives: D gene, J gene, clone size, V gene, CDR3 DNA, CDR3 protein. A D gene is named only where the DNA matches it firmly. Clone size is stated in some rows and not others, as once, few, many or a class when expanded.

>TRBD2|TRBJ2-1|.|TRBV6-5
TGTGCCAGCAGAGCGGGAGTCTACAATGAGCAGTTCTTC
CASRAGVYNEQFF
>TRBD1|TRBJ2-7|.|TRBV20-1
TGCAGTGCCATCGCTCCAAGGGGGCTTCGAAGGGAGCAGTACTTC
CSAIAPRGLRREQYF
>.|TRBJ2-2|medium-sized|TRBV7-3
TGTGCCAGCAGCTTACTCGGCGGGAACACCGGGGAGCTGTTTTTT
CASSLLGGNTGELFF
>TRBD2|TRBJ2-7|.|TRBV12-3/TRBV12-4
TGTGCCAGCAGCGGGACTAGCGGAGCCTACGAGCAGTACTTC
CASSGTSGAYEQYF
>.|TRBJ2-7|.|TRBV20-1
TGCAGTGCCCTAAGTCTGCTAGATGGTTACGAGCAGTACTTC
CSALSLLDGYEQYF
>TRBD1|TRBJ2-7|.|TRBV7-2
TGTGCCAGCAGCTCCAGGGCAGGGGGCTCCTACGAGCAGTACTTC
CASSSRAGGSYEQYF
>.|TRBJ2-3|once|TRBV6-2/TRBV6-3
TGTGCCAGCAGGCGGGCCCAGAGCACAGATACGCAGTATTTT
CASRRAQSTDTQYF
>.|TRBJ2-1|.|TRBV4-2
TGTGCCAGCAGCCAAGACCTGCGCAGTGAGCAGTTCTTC
CASSQDLRSEQFF
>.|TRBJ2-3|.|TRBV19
TGTGCCAGCCGACGGACGGTCAGCACAGATACGCAGTATTTT
CASRRTVSTDTQYF
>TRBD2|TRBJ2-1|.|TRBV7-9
TGTGCCAGCCGGGAGGTGTCCTACAATGAGCAGTTCTTC
CASREVSYNEQFF
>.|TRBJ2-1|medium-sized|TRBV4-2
TGTGCCAGCAGCCAAGAGGGGGCGAACAATGAGCAGTTCTTC
CASSQEGANNEQFF
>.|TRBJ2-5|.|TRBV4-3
TGCGCCAGCAGCCAAGACCGGACAACCCAAGAGACCCAGTACTTC
CASSQDRTTQETQYF
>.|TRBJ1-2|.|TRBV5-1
TGCGCCAGCAGCTTGGATGGCGGGCGGGGTTGCTACACCTTC
CASSLDGGRGCYTF
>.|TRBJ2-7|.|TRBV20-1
TGCAGTGCTAGGTCCCCGCGGGACAGTGGGAGGCAGTACTTC
CSARSPRDSGRQYF
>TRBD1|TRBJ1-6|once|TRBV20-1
TGCAGTGGGACGACAGGGGACGGCTCACCCCTCCACTTT
CSGTTGDGSPLHF
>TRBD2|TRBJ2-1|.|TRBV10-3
TGTGCCATCACCAATAGCGGGAGTGGAAATGAGCAGTTCTTC
CAITNSGSGNEQFF
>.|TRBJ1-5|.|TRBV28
TGTGCCAGCAGTCCCGGACAGATCAATCAGCCCCAGCATTTT
CASSPGQINQPQHF
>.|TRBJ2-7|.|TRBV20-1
TGCAGTGCGACAAACCCCGGGTCCACCTACGAGCAGTACTTC
CSATNPGSTYEQYF
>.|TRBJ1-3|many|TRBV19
TGTGCCAGTAGCCAGGGCTCTGGAAACACCATATATTTT
CASSQGSGNTIYF
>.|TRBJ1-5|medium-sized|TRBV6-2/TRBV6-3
TGTGCCAGCAGTTCGGCAGGGGTCAGAAGCAATCAGCCCCAGCATTTT
CASSSAGVRSNQPQHF
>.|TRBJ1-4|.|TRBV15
TGTGCCACCAGCAGAGTCGGAAATGAAAAACTGTTTTTT
CATSRVGNEKLFF
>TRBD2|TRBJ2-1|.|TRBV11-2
TGTGCCAGCAGCTTAGTCGAGCGGGAGGGTTCCTACAATGAGCAGTTCTTC
CASSLVEREGSYNEQFF
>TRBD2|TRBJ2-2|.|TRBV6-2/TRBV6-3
TGTGCCAGCAGTTACCATAAGCGGGAAGGAGTCGGGGAGCTGTTTTTT
CASSYHKREGVGELFF
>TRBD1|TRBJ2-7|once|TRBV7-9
TGTGCCAGCAGCCCCCCAGACGGGACAGCCTCCTACGAGCAGTACTTC
CASSPPDGTASYEQYF